This entry describes one T cell receptor (beta chain). What antigen it recognizes has not been identified. Base quality data are lacking; no much larger clone is found one base away. Collaborating institutions collected whole blood in K2EDTA tubes following their own protocols. Collaborator samples were shipped for TCRbeta analysis as frozen whole blood, isolated PBMCs, or DNA extracted from either sample type. This entry belongs to a study of blood T cell repertoires in COVID-19 (TCRdb year 2020). For the wider study: Collaborator samples came from the United States, Italy and Spain and covered acute and convalescent phases of COVID-19. The prospective study material was composed of cDNA or gDNA derived from T cells, B-cell-depleted T cells, or PBMCs. A de-identified subject ID, COVID-19 status, age in years and sex were almost always included in the sample metadata. The dataset comprised deeply sampled blood TCRbeta repertoires from subjects exposed to, actively infected with, or recovered from COVID-19. A freely available public database, intended as a resource for researchers studying the immune response to SARS-CoV-2, is where the repertoires were released. The samples were drawn from two sources: the first 160 participants of the ongoing ImmuneRACE study, and fewer than 1,500 subjects contributed by 6 global collaborators. HLA class I and class II types, where available, came from metadata supplied by the sample provider rather than from assay-based typing. Broader findings and caveats from the paper: How much clinical and demographic metadata was included differed by source and by participant, and the metadata was provided uncurated.

The germline V and J ends show losses of 3 bases and 0 bases respectively, and no gene match explains 7 bases of the junction. From the germline V gene (reference sequence), CDR1 is LNHDA and CDR2 is SQIVND. Spanning cysteine to phenylalanine, the CDR3 consists of 17 amino acids. Kept here is only the CDR3 DNA, which spans 51 bases and is read in frame from base 1. TCRbeta CDR3 regions were amplified from genomic DNA using the immunoSEQ Assay, a bias-controlled multiplex PCR. In the paper's pipeline: Within the assay, amplification of reference gene primers was used to estimate how many nucleated cells each sample contained. To quantify the absolute abundance of each unique TCRbeta CDR3 rearrangement, sequence reads were collapsed and filtered. For each sample, productive Simpson clonality was calculated as the square root of Simpson's diversity index over productive rearrangements. Imported from immuneACCESS, the table was reduced by TCRdb to in-frame sequences with V and J called. These copies leave out some clones; in studies compared against another copy, an unresolved V gene accounts for under half, and the cause of the remainder is not known. V and J calls and clone size are given by that table; D and trimming were obtained from the DNA. This sample comprises under 250,000 clones, about four fifths of them detected only once. The ten largest clones add up to roughly 4.7% of the sample.

The chain couples TRBV19 to TRBJ1-5, and 8 junction bases match TRBD1. This receptor was obtained from a woman in her 70s with acute or convalescent COVID-19. The sample comprised peripheral blood. The CDR3 region: CASSMLTGEYSNQPQHF. The nucleotides are TGTGCCAGTAGTATGTTGACAGGGGAATATAGCAATCAGCCCCAGCATTTT.